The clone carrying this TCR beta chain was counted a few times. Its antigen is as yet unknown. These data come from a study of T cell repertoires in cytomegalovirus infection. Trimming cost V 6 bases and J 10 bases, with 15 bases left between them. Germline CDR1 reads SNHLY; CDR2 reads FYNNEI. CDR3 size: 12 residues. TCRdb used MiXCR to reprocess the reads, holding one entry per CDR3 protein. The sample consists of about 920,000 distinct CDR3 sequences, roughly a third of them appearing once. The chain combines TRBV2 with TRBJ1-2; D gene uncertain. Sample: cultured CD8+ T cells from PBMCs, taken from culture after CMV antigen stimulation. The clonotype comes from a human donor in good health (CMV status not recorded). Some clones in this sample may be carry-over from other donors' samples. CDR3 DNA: TGTGCCAGCAGGAACGAAGAACCCACCTACACCTTC. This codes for CASRNEEPTYTF. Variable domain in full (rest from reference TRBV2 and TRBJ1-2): EPEVTQTPSHQVTQMGQEVILRCVPISNHLYFYWYRQILGQKVEFLVSFYNNEISEKSEIFDDQFSVERPDGSNFTLKIRSTKLEDSAMYFCASRNEEPTYTFGSGTRLTVV.